This is a list of T cell receptor beta chains from one sample in a study of blood T cell repertoires in COVID-19. Method: immunoSEQ multiplex PCR; TCRdb's copy keeps in-frame clones and lacks some. The table has about 85,000 clones, roughly 90% seen once. Sample: peripheral blood. All receptors come from a woman of 80 years or more with active or convalescent COVID-19. Both conserved end residues are trimmed from each CDR3. D genes are given only for firm matches.

d_gene	v_gene	j_gene	CDR3aa
.	TRBV3-1/TRBV3-2	TRBJ2-1	ASSQDMGHNYNEQF
.	TRBV7-7	TRBJ2-3	ASSLILTDTQY
.	TRBV5-1	TRBJ2-1	ASSLEAGGEQF
TRBD1	TRBV12-3/TRBV12-4	TRBJ2-7	ASRGTAAYEQY
.	TRBV6-2/TRBV6-3	TRBJ1-2	ASSFRTVQGYT
.	TRBV7-8	TRBJ1-2	ASSLGHSNYGYT
.	TRBV5-1	TRBJ1-4	ATSIRGAPNEKLF
.	TRBV14	TRBJ2-7	ARPQGRNYEQY
.	TRBV6-2/TRBV6-3	TRBJ1-2	ASSSYRQPYGYT
TRBD2	TRBV7-6	TRBJ2-1	ASSLRTSGSYNEQF
.	TRBV19	TRBJ1-2	ASSSHDRTLTYGYT
TRBD2	TRBV5-1	TRBJ2-3	ASKLAGGPDTQY
TRBD2	TRBV9	TRBJ2-3	ASSVGTSGRAPSTDTQY
.	TRBV11-2	TRBJ1-2	ASSSTVYGYT
.	TRBV5-1	TRBJ2-2	ASRSYLSNTGELF